These 20 T cell receptor beta chains share one sample of origin, sequenced in a study of vaccination and CD4 T cells after COVID-19 (dated by TCRdb to between 2021 and 2023). According to the study, the label for this sample's treatment or condition signals: roughly ten-day PBMC culture with coronavirus spike peptide pools or control peptides (ViraFEST assay). Their cognate antigens are unknown. The method was PCR. The reads were generated on an Illumina iSeq 100. DNA from cultured CD4+ T cells was subjected to TCR sequencing with the Oncomine TCR Beta short-read assay at the Johns Hopkins FTIC core. Using fastp trimming at Q25 and MiXCR clonotype assembly, TCRdb reanalyzed the public sequencing data and kept in-frame beta chains. A single entry per CDR3 protein holds the most common genes and DNA from its merged rows. The sample yields approximately 11,000 distinct CDR3 sequences; about 40% were counted once. Over 35% of the sample lies in the top ten.

The specimen was CD4+ T cells from blood, cultured in vitro. The receptors stem from a human donor who had recovered from COVID-19.

This clonotype turned up a few times. This chain connects TRBV20-1 to TRBJ2-7; TRBD1 matches 9 bases. The V gene's germline CDR1 is DFQATT and CDR2 SNEGSKA (reference sequence). V lost 3 bases and J lost 3; bases outside the gene matches: 0. This CDR3 comprises 12 residues. CDR3 loop: CSARDRGYEQYF. The CDR3 coding sequence is TGCAGTGCTAGGGACAGGGGCTACGAGCAGTACTTC.

This clonotype was detected a few times. The gene calls are TRBV6-1 and TRBJ1-5; 9 bases are shared with TRBD1. This CDR3 is built from 14 residues. The V and J ends lost 5 bases and 2 bases, in that order; junction bases with no gene match: 1. Germline CDR1 is MNHNS and CDR2 is SASEGT. The CDR3, as DNA: TGTGCCAGCAGTCGGGACAGGGGCAATCAGCCCCAGCATTTT. Translated: CASSRDRGNQPQHF.

This rearrangement joins TRBV20-1 to TRBJ1-5, with D uncertain. Trimming cost V 3 bases and J 0 bases, with 15 bases left between them. Germline CDR1 is DFQATT and CDR2 is SNEGSKA (reference sequence). The CDR3 spans 16 residues. The CDR3 spells CSASPFGLASNQPQHF. The CDR3 coding sequence is TGCAGTGCTAGCCCCTTTGGTCTCGCTAGCAATCAGCCCCAGCATTTT.

This clonotype turned up a few times. The V call is TRBV7-2, the J call TRBJ2-6; D is possibly TRBD1 (5 bases). The CDR3 runs to 15 residues. Looked up from germline, CDR1 is SGHTA and CDR2 is FQGNSA. V was pared by 5 bases and J by 2 bases, with 10 bases between. CDR3: CASSQGVTGANVLTF. The CDR3, as DNA: TGTGCCAGCAGCCAAGGGGTTACTGGGGCCAACGTCCTGACTTTC.

The chain is built from TRBV18 and TRBJ2-3; 11 nucleotides line up with TRBD2. The CDR3 has 15 residues. In germline, CDR1 is KGHSH, CDR2 LQKENI. V gave up 4 bases and J gave up 7 bases; unmatched junction bases: 7. This chain's CDR3 is CASSRSGGASYTQYF. The CDR3 bases are TGTGCCAGCTCACGTAGCGGGGGGGCCTCATATACGCAGTATTTT.

This clonotype showed up just once. The genes are TRBV12-3 or TRBV12-4 and TRBJ2-7, with TRBD2 matching over 13 bases. This CDR3 comprises 14 residues. V gave up 7 bases and J gave up 3 bases; unmatched junction bases: 3. The DNA for the CDR3 is TGTGCCAGCACCAGGACTAGCGGGGGCTACGAGCAGTACTTC. Protein product: CASTRTSGGYEQYF.

J is TRBJ2-3 and V is TRBV18, with TRBD1 matching 9 bases. Germline V gene lookup returns CDR1 KGHSH and CDR2 LQKENI. The CDR3 loop spans 16 amino acids. With V trimmed by 2 bases and J by 3 bases, 6 bases remained unmatched. In DNA, the CDR3 is TGTGCCAGCTCACCAGGGGACAGGGATCTAACAGATACGCAGTATTTT. Amino acid sequence: CASSPGDRDLTDTQYF.

The V call is TRBV7-8, the J call TRBJ2-7; tentative D call: TRBD1 (6 bases). Germline V CDR1 and CDR2: SGHVS, FQNEAQ. V was pared by 5 bases and J by 6 bases, with 17 bases between. The CDR3 runs 14 residues. The CDR3 coding sequence is TGTGCCAGCAGCCGCTACAGGGTGCAGGGCGAGCAGTACTTC. Translation: CASSRYRVQGEQYF. Supplemented by reference TRBV7-8 and TRBJ2-7, the full variable domain reads GAGVSQSPRYKVAKRGQDVALRCDPISGHVSLFWYQQALGQGPEFLTYFQNEAQLDKSGLPSDRFFAERPEGSVSTLKIQRTQQEDSAVYLCASSRYRVQGEQYFGPGTRLTVT.

This chain joins TRBV10-2 and TRBJ1-2, with D hard to call. The CDR3 length is 13 residues. The V end was cut by 3 bases, the J end by 4 bases, with 9 bases between. CDR1 and CDR2 (germline): WSHSY, SAAADI. In DNA form, the CDR3 reads TGCGCCAGCAGTGAAGGCGTCGTCTATGGCTACACCTTC. It encodes CASSEGVVYGYTF.

This clonotype was observed a handful of times. The rearrangement uses TRBV7-9 and TRBJ1-3, with D possibly matching TRBD1 (6 bases). This CDR3 is 15 amino acids long. V was trimmed by 4 bases and J by 7 bases, leaving 17 bases between them. The germline V gene encodes CDR1 SEHNR and CDR2 FQNEAQ (reference sequence). The CDR3 coding sequence is TGTGCCAGCAGCTGGGATCGACAGGCGTCGAACACCATATATTTT. The encoded protein is CASSWDRQASNTIYF.

The table lists this clonotype with a few counts. This rearrangement joins TRBV6-5 to TRBJ2-1; 7 positions agree with TRBD2. The J call is in doubt because the DNA end fits TRBJ2-7 better. From germline, CDR1 is MNHEY and CDR2 SVGAGI. CDR3 length equals 15 residues. Here the CDR3 reads CASSYSGLDSYEQYF. CDR3 nucleotide sequence: TGTGCCAGCAGTTACTCCGGACTAGACTCCTACGAGCAGTACTTC.

CDR3 bases: TGTGCCAGCAGCTTAGCGCCCGAGGTCAACGAGCAGTACTTC. Amino acid sequence: CASSLAPEVNEQYF. The chain is built from TRBV7-9 and TRBJ2-7; D remains unclear. The CDR3 runs 14 residues. Germline V gene lookup returns CDR1 SEHNR and CDR2 FQNEAQ (reference sequence). V was pared by 0 bases and J by 5 bases, with 11 bases between.

V usage is TRBV7-6 and J usage is TRBJ2-1; 10 bases are a match to TRBD1. The CDR3 contains 17 residues. The trim removed 1 base at V and 6 bases at J, leaving 9 bases unmatched. Germline CDR1 is SGHVS and CDR2 is FNYEAQ. In nucleotides, the CDR3 is TGTGCCAGCAGCTTAGAATTAGGACAGGGGGAAGGCAATGAGCAGTTCTTC. Protein: CASSLELGQGEGNEQFF.

The genes are TRBV5-4 and TRBJ2-2; 9 nucleotides line up with TRBD1. This CDR3 is built from 15 residues. Trimming removed 4 bases from V and 5 bases from J; junction bases left unmatched: 6. CDR1 is SGHNT, CDR2 YYREEE, per germline (reference sequence). The CDR3 coding sequence is TGTGCCAGCAGCCCGGCGACAGGGGGGACCGGGGAGCTGTTTTTT. It yields the protein CASSPATGGTGELFF.

The chain uses TRBV7-9 and TRBJ1-1; 7 bases match TRBD1. V trimming: 1 base; J trimming: 6 bases; junction bases outside the gene matches: 5. The CDR3 has 14 amino acids. Germline assignment: CDR1 SEHNR and CDR2 FQNEAQ (reference sequence). Written as DNA, the CDR3 is TGTGCCAGCAGCTTAGATATTCAGGGGGCTGAAGCTTTCTTT. Translated: CASSLDIQGAEAFF.

This clonotype has a handful of counts. The rearrangement uses TRBV20-1 and TRBJ1-1; D gene uncertain. The V end was cut by 4 bases, the J end by 1 base, with 10 bases between. There are 13 residues in the CDR3. Germline CDR1 reads DFQATT; CDR2 reads SNEGSKA (reference sequence). CDR3 in amino acids: CSAKAPANTEAFF. The CDR3 nucleotides are TGCAGTGCTAAGGCGCCCGCGAACACTGAAGCTTTCTTT.

The chain combines TRBV20-1 with TRBJ2-5; the match to TRBD1 covers 7 bases. CDR1 and CDR2 (germline): DFQATT, SNEGSKA (reference sequence). The CDR3 length is 11 residues. V lost 2 bases to trimming and J lost 9 bases; unmatched junction nucleotides: 3. For the CDR3, the DNA is TGCAGTGCTAGACAGGGGGAGTCCCAGTACTTC. Translating it yields CSARQGESQYF.

The chain links TRBV30 to TRBJ1-1; possibly TRBD1 for D (5 bases). The CDR3 has 14 amino acids. Looked up from germline, CDR1 is GTSNPN and CDR2 is SVGIG (reference sequence). V was trimmed by 4 bases and J by 3 bases, leaving 15 bases between them. The CDR3 sequence is CAWTAGLSDTEAFF. The CDR3 nucleotides read TGTGCCTGGACCGCAGGGTTATCGGACACTGAAGCTTTCTTT.

The rearrangement uses TRBV7-8 and TRBJ1-1; D gene unclear. This CDR3 contains 18 residues. Germline lookup yields CDR1 SGHVS and CDR2 FQNEAQ. V shed 1 base and J shed 4 bases, with 22 bases lying between them. The DNA of the CDR3 is TGTGCCAGCAGCTTAGGGGGAACGGGAGCCTCGGGGAGCACTGAAGCTTTCTTT. Translated, it gives CASSLGGTGASGSTEAFF.

This clonotype was observed a handful of times. This chain uses TRBV27 with TRBJ2-3, with 8 positions matching TRBD2. This CDR3 has 14 residues. Germline values: CDR1 MNHEY, CDR2 SMNVEV (reference sequence). V lost 10 bases and J lost 6; bases outside the gene matches: 12. The CDR3 DNA is TGTGCCACCAAGGCCCGGGGGGGTTCGGATACGCAGTATTTT. Translating it yields CATKARGGSDTQYF.